This entry describes one TCR beta chain. What it binds is not known. The method was immunoSEQ multiplex PCR; TCRdb's version includes in-frame clones alone and lacks a portion of them. Here the sample spans about 69,000 clones, over 60% being singletons. The data were obtained in a study of OX40 agonist ivuxolimab in advanced cancers. On the study more broadly: Earlier anti-PD-1, anti-PD-L1 or anti-CTLA-4 therapy was permitted; 35% to 50% had received some. Findings and caveats of the study: Low clonal expansion, among the lowest seen, marked partial responders at 0.1-3.0 mg/kg.

This specimen consisted of CD4+ or CD8+ T cells sorted from blood, obtained in a trial of the OX40 agonist ivuxolimab. The TCR was taken from an adult with an advanced solid tumor such as melanoma, head and neck, liver or kidney cancer.

This CDR3 reads CASSRGNTEAFF. As DNA, the CDR3 is TGTGCCAGCAGCCGAGGGAACACTGAAGCTTTCTTT. V and J are TRBV11-3 and TRBJ1-1; D remains unclear. CDR3 size: 12 residues. In germline, CDR1 is SGHNT, CDR2 YENEEA. Trimming shortened V by 5 bases and J by 1 base, and 5 bases separated the two germline ends. Variable domain in full (rest from reference TRBV11-3 and TRBJ1-1): EAGVVQSPRYKIIEKKQPVAFWCNPISGHNTLYWYLQNLGQGPELLIRYENEEAVDDSQLPKDRFSAERLKGVDSTLKIQPAELGDSAVYLCASSRGNTEAFFGQGTRLTVV.